This T cell receptor beta chain was identified in a study of early T cells in non-severe SARS-CoV-2 infection. General observations from the study: Matching with VDJdb favored anti-spike CD8 responses (missing private and CD4 specificities).

TCRdb fed the 5' RACE reads into MiXCR, producing one record per CDR3 protein. The top ten hold around 0.5% of the sample, which has 85,000 to 90,000 distinct CDR3 sequences, roughly 14% seen once. Notes on this clonotype: Its target is unknown. One end of the junction varies from germline; a read error may be responsible.

The CDR3 spans 15 residues. In germline, CDR1 is MNHEY, CDR2 SMNVEV (reference sequence). The source material was whole blood. The rearrangement links TRBV27 to TRBJ1-6; possibly TRBD1 for D (5 bases). The clonotype comes from an adult who was a healthcare worker with PCR-confirmed SARS-CoV-2 infection or an uninfected control (not recorded which). CDR3 nucleotide sequence: TGTGCCAGCAGTTTTAACCTCCGACAGAATTCATCCCTCCACTTT. Translating gives CASSFNLRQNSSLHF.